This TCR beta chain was sequenced during a study of blood T cells in healthy people across ages (dated by TCRdb to between 2015 and 2016). General notes on the study: In model experiments, template switching captured roughly one uniquely barcoded TCR beta cDNA molecule for every two T cells. The donors were split into four age groups: young (average 16 years), middle-aged (roughly 42), aged (approximately 60) and long-lived (under 90). To avoid experimental bias, donors of different ages were spread randomly across the sequencing lanes. Using the same blood draw, the study looked at two additional independent replicas of 1 million unique cDNA reads for two donors, one aged 18 to 30 and the other aged 80 or older. Using deep sequencing normalized with unique cDNA molecular identifiers, the study measured how TCR beta repertoire diversity changes with age.

For this clonotype: Its antigen specificity is not known. Base-call qualities are not available, and no considerably larger clone is one nucleotide away.

The library was produced with 5' RACE. Sequencing was performed on an Illumina HiSeq 2500. The second PCR ran for roughly 7 to 12 cycles and used a J-beta primer mix along with a sample-barcoded 5' primer. Each TCR beta cDNA molecule received a unique molecular identifier from a template-switch 5' adaptor carrying 12 random nucleotides. Each sample yielded at least 2.5 million CDR3-containing paired-end reads. All of the RNA was converted into first-strand cDNA using the Mint cDNA synthesis kit, with a TRBC-specific oligonucleotide serving as the primer. Following uracil-DNA glycosylase treatment, all cDNA underwent a first 18-cycle PCR with the universal primers M1SS and BC2_uni_R. The published analysis was carried out like this. For normalization, 1 million high-quality reads were randomly selected from each sample, with every read carrying a distinct molecular identifier. Instead of being binned into consensus sequences, reads with shared molecular identifiers were discarded. MiTCR, run with a Q25 quality threshold and the strictest error-elimination algorithm, handled CDR3 identification, clonotype clustering and error correction. A nonparametric unseen species model with Euler transformation was used to estimate lower-bound total TCR beta diversity. TCRdb redid the processing of the public reads, applying fastp at Q25 and MiXCR, and retained in-frame beta chains. Rows are unified per CDR3 protein, each entry keeping the most common DNA and genes. TCRdb's processing, not the study's, gives the V and J calls here. This sample holds approximately 820,000 distinct CDR3 sequences; approximately 48% were observed only once. Together, the top ten hold about 21% of the sample.

Deletion took 6 bases off V and 6 bases off J, with a span of 20 bases between the germline ends. The germline V gene provides CDR1 LGHNA and CDR2 YSLEER. The CDR3 runs 16 residues from the cysteine to the phenylalanine. The read is trimmed to its CDR3 DNA, 48 bases read in frame from base 1. Results and caveats for the whole study, not just this receptor: A strong correlation was found between observed TCR beta diversity and the percentage of naive T cells measured by flow cytometry. The CMV infection status of donors was not known, potentially confounding age-related changes in expanded clonotypes. Estimates of total diversity from one million sequenced T cells were regarded as lower bounds and underestimates. Conclusive comparison of naive and antigen-experienced compartments was prevented by the profiling of bulk unsorted PBMCs. As age increased, observed TCR beta diversity per million T cells dropped in a roughly linear way, and a significant reduction was already evident by age about 36. Compared with the aged group, the long-lived group had more naive CD4+ T cells, fewer expanded clones and increased TCR diversity, suggesting age selection.

The 40 or so donors, aged roughly 6 to 95 years, were systemically healthy Caucasian individuals from Russia. Each donor gave around 9.8 milliliters of peripheral blood, collected into EDTA-treated Vacutainer tubes. PBMCs were isolated by Ficoll-Paque density-gradient centrifugation, with at least 6 million obtained per sample. Trizol reagent was used to extract total RNA from PBMCs, with at least 6 micrograms per sample. Naive CD45RAhigh/CD27high T cell percentages were measured by flow cytometry on a PBMC aliquot from every donor. The sequence was obtained from a man in his sixties in good health. The rearranged chain carries TRBV4-3 and TRBJ2-2; perhaps TRBD2 is the D gene, with 7 bases matching. Sequencing was carried out using blood. The CDR3 protein is CASSRDMGGRSGELFF. The DNA sequence follows: TGCGCCAGCAGTAGGGACATGGGGGGGCGGTCCGGGGAGCTGTTTTTT.